These 2 T cell receptor beta chains originate from one sample sequenced in a study of beta chain features in type 1 diabetes. Investigators reverse transcribed all isolated RNA, so they sequenced expressed TCRB transcripts. The assay was immunoSEQ multiplex PCR, and TCRdb's table has in-frame clones only and misses some. The sample contains about 360,000 clones, 10% to 15% of which appear only once. The sequenced sample was naive CD4+ T cells from blood. The receptors derive from a man aged 18 to 35 in good health.

This clone was detected only a few times. The chain employs TRBV30 and TRBJ1-4; 11 nucleotides match TRBD1. Losses at the gene ends were 2 bases for V and 9 bases for J; bases not matched to a gene: 2. This CDR3 contains 13 residues. Germline CDR1 is GTSNPN and CDR2 is SVGIG (reference sequence). This CDR3 is CAWSSDRGQKLFF. The CDR3 DNA sequence: TGTGCCTGGAGTTCGGACAGGGGGCAAAAACTGTTTTTT. Full variable domain (missing parts from reference TRBV30 and TRBJ1-4): SQTIHQWPATLVQPVGSPLSLECTVEGTSNPNLYWYRQAAGRGLQLLFYSVGIGQISSEVPQNLSASRPQDRQFILSSKKLLLSDSGFYLCAWSSDRGQKLFFGSGTQLSVL.

This clone showed up just a few times. This chain joins TRBV7-3 and TRBJ2-2; 13 nucleotides line up with TRBD2. This CDR3 has 18 residues. Germline V gene data show CDR1 as SGHTA and CDR2 as FQGTGA. With V trimmed by 5 bases and J by 3 bases, 9 bases remained unmatched. The CDR3 DNA sequence: TGTGCCAGCAGCCCCACTAGCGGGAGGGCCGCTTACACCGGGGAGCTGTTTTTT. Translated: CASSPTSGRAAYTGELFF.